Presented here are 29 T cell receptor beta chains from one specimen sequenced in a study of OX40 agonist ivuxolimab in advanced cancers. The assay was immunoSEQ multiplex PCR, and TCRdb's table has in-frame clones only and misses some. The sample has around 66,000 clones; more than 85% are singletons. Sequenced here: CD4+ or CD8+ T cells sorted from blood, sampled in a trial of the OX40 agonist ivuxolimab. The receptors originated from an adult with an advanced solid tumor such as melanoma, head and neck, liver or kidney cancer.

The CDR3: CASSPYGTGELFF. As DNA, the CDR3 is TGTGCCAGCAGCCCATATGGCACCGGGGAGCTGTTTTTT. V gene TRBV11-3 combines with J gene TRBJ2-2; D gene uncertain. The germline V gene has CDR1 SGHNT and CDR2 YENEEA. With 5 bases removed from V and 4 bases from J, the gap between germline ends came to 8 bases. The CDR3 is 13 residues long.

In DNA, the CDR3 is TGTGCCAGCAGCCCTAGGGTAGGGAACACCGGGGAGCTGTTTTTT. Translating it yields CASSPRVGNTGELFF. The rearrangement uses TRBV28 and TRBJ2-2; D is unresolved. Deletions cut 6 bases from V and 1 base from J, with 12 bases between. The CDR3 loop spans 15 amino acids. Germline lookup yields CDR1 MDHEN and CDR2 SYDVKM.

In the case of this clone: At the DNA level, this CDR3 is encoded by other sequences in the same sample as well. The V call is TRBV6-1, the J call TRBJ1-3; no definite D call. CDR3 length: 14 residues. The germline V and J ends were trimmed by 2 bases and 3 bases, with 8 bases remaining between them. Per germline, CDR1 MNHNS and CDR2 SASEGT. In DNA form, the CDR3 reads TGTGCCAGCAGTGAACTGGGCAGTGGAAACACCATATATTTT. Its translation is CASSELGSGNTIYF.

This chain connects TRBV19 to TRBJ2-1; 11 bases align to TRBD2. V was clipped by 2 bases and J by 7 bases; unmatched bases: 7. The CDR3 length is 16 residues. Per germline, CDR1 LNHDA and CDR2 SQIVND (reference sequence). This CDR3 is CASSITASGGLNEQFF. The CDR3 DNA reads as TGTGCCAGTAGTATAACGGCTAGCGGGGGGTTAAATGAGCAGTTCTTC. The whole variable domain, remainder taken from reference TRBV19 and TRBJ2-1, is DGGITQSPKYLFRKEGQNVTLSCEQNLNHDAMYWYRQDPGQGLRLIYYSQIVNDFQKGDIAEGYSVSREKKESFPLTVTSAQKNPTAFYLCASSITASGGLNEQFFGPGTRLTVL.

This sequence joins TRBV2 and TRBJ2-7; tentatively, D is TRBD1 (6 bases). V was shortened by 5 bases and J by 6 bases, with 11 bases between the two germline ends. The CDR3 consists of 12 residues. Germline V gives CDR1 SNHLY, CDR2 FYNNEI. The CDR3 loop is CASSPGVLEQYF. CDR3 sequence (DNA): TGTGCCAGCAGTCCAGGGGTCCTCGAGCAGTACTTC.

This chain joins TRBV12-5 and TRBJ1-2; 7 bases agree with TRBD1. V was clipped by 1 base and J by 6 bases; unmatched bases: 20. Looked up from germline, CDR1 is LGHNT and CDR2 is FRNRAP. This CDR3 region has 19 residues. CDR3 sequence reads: CASGLAPSPLGTAHHGYTF. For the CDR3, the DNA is TGTGCTAGTGGTTTGGCCCCATCTCCCCTAGGGACAGCTCACCATGGCTACACCTTC.

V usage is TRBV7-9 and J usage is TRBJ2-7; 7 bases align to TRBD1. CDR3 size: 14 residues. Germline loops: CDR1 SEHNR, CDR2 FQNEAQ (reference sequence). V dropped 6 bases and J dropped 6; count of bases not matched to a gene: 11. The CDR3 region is CASRFTGEFAEQYF. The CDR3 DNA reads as TGTGCCAGCAGATTCACAGGGGAGTTTGCCGAGCAGTACTTC.

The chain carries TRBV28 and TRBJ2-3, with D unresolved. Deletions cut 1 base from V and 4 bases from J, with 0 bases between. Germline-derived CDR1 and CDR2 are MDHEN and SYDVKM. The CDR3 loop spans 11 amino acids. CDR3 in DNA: TGTGCCAGCAGTTTATCAGATACGCAGTATTTT. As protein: CASSLSDTQYF.

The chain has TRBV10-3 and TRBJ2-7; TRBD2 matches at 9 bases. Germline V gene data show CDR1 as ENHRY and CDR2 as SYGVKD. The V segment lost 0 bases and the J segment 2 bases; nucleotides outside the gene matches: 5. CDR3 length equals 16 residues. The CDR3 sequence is CAISESERGVPYEQYF. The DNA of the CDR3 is TGTGCCATCAGTGAGTCCGAGCGGGGGGTTCCCTACGAGCAGTACTTC.

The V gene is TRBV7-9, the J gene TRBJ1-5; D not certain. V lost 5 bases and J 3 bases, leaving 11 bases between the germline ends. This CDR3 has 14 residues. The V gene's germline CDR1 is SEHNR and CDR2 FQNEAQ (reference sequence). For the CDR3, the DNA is TGTGCCAGCAGCGAAGACGGAATCAATCAGCCCCAGCATTTT. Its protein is CASSEDGINQPQHF.

This chain's CDR3 is CASRTGAQSNQPQHF. The CDR3 DNA follows: TGTGCCAGCAGGACAGGGGCTCAATCGAATCAGCCCCAGCATTTT. This chain connects TRBV2 to TRBJ1-5; TRBD1 agrees at 8 bases. Germline trimming cut 6 bases from V and 4 bases from J; bases unmatched to any gene: 8. CDR1 and CDR2 from the germline V gene are SNHLY and FYNNEI. The CDR3 is 15 residues long.

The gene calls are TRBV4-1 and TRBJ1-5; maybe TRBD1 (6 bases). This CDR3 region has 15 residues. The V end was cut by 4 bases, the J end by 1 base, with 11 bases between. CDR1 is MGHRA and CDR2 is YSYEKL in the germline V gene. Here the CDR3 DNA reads TGCGCCAGCAGCCCGCTCCAGGGGAGCAATCAGCCCCAGCATTTT. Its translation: CASSPLQGSNQPQHF.

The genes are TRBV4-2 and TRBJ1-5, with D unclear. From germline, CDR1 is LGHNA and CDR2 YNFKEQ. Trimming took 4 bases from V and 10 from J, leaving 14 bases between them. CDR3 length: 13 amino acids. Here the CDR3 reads CASSPENSPPQHF. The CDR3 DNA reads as TGTGCCAGCAGCCCAGAAAACTCCCCCCCCCAGCATTTT.

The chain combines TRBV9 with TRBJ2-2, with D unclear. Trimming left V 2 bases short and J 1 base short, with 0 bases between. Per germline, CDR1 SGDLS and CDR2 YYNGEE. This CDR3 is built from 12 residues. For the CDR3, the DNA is TGTGCCAGCAGCGTGAACACCGGGGAGCTGTTTTTT. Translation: CASSVNTGELFF.

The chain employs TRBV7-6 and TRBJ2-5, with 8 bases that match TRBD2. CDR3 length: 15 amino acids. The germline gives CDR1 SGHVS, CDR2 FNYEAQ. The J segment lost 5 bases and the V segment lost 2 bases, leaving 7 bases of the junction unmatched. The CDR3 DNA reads TGTGCCAGCAGCTTAATACTAGCGGCTGGGGAGACCCAGTACTTC. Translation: CASSLILAAGETQYF.

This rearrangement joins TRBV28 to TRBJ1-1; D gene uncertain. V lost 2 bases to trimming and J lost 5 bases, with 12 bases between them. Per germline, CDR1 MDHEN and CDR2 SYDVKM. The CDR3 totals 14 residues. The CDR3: CASSLAQTRTEAFF. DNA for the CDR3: TGTGCCAGCAGTTTAGCACAGACGAGGACTGAAGCTTTCTTT. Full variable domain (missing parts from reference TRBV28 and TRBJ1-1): DVKVTQSSRYLVKRTGEKVFLECVQDMDHENMFWYRQDPGLGLRLIYFSYDVKMKEKGDIPEGYSVSREKKERFSLILESASTNQTSMYLCASSLAQTRTEAFFGQGTRLTVV.

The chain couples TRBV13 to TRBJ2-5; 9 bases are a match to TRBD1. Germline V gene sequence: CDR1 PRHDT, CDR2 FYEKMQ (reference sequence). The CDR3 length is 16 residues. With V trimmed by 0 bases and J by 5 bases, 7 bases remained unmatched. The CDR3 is CASSLGYTGQGETQYF. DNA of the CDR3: TGTGCCAGCAGCTTAGGATATACCGGACAGGGGGAGACCCAGTACTTC. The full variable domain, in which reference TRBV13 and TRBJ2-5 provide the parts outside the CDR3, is AAGVIQSPRHLIKEKRETATLKCYPIPRHDTVYWYQQGPGQDPQFLISFYEKMQSDKGSIPDRFSAQQFSDYHSELNMSSLELGDSALYFCASSLGYTGQGETQYFGPGTRLLVL.

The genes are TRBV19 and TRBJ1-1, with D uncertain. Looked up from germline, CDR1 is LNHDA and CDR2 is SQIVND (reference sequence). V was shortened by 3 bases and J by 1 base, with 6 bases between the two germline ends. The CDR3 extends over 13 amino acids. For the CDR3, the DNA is TGTGCCAGTAGTATTTGGGGGAACACTGAAGCTTTCTTT. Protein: CASSIWGNTEAFF.

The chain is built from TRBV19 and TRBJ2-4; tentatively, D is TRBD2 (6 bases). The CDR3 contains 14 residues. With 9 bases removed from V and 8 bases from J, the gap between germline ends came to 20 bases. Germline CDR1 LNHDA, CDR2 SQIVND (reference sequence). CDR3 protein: CASSFLAKSDIQYF. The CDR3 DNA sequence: TGTGCCAGCTCTTTCCTAGCGAAGTCAGACATTCAGTACTTC.

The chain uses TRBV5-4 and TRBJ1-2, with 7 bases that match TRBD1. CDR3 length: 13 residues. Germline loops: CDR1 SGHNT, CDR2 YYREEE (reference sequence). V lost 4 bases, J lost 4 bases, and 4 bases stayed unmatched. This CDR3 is CASSADRAYGYTF. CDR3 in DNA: TGTGCCAGCAGCGCAGACAGGGCCTATGGCTACACCTTC.

The CDR3 loop is CASSSGTFEQYF. In nucleotides, the CDR3 is TGCGCCAGCAGCTCCGGGACATTCGAGCAGTACTTC. This chain uses TRBV5-1 with TRBJ2-7; D may be TRBD1 (6 bases). Trimming shortened V by 3 bases and J by 6 bases, and 10 bases separated the two germline ends. The CDR3 spans 12 residues. Per the germline V gene, CDR1 is SGHRS and CDR2 is YFSETQ. Full variable domain (remainder filled in from reference TRBV5-1 and TRBJ2-7): KAGVTQTPRYLIKTRGQQVTLSCSPISGHRSVSWYQQTPGQGLQFLFEYFSETQRNKGNFPGRFSGRQFSNSRSEMNVSTLELGDSALYLCASSSGTFEQYFGPGTRLTVT.

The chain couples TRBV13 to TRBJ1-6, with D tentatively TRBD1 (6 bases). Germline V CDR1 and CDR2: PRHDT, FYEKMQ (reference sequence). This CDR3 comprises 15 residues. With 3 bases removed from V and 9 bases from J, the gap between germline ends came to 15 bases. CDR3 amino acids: CASSFLMEGGSPLHF. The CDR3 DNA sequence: TGTGCCAGCAGCTTCTTAATGGAAGGGGGTTCACCCCTCCACTTT.

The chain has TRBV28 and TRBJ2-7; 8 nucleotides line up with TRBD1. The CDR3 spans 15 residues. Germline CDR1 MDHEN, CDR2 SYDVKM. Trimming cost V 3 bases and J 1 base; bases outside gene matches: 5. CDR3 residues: CASSFGTGRSYEQYF. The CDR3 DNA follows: TGTGCCAGCAGTTTTGGGACAGGTAGATCCTACGAGCAGTACTTC.

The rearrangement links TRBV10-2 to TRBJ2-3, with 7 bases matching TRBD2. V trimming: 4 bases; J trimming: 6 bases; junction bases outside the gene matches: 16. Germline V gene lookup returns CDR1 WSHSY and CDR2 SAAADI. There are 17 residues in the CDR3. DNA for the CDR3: TGCGCCAGCAGTGCGCACCCGCCGGGGGGTGGCGGGGATACGCAGTATTTT. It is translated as CASSAHPPGGGGDTQYF.

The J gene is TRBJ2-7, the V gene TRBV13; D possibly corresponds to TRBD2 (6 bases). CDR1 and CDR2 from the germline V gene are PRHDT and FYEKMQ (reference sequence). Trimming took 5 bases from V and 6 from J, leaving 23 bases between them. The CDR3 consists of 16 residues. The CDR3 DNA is TGTGCCAGCAGCCCTCTGGGTAGCGGATACTTGGGCGAGCAGTACTTC. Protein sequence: CASSPLGSGYLGEQYF. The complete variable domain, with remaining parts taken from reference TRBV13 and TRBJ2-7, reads AAGVIQSPRHLIKEKRETATLKCYPIPRHDTVYWYQQGPGQDPQFLISFYEKMQSDKGSIPDRFSAQQFSDYHSELNMSSLELGDSALYFCASSPLGSGYLGEQYFGPGTRLTVT.

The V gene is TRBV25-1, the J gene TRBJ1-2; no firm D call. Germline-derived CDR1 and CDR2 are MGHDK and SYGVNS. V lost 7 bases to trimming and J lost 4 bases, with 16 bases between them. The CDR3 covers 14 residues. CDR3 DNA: TGTGCCAGCACCACTACGGGCACATTCTATGGCTACACCTTC. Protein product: CASTTTGTFYGYTF.

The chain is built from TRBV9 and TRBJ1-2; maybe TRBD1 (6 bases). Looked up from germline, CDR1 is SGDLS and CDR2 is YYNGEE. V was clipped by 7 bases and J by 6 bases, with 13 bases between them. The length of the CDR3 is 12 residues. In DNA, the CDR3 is TGTGCCAGCTCCTTGGGGGGCGATGGCTACACCTTC. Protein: CASSLGGDGYTF.

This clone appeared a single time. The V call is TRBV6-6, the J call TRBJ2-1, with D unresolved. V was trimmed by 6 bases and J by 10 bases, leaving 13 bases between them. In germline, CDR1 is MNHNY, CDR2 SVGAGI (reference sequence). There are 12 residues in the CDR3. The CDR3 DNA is TGTGCCAGCAGAAAAACCCCGGCGGAGCAGTTCTTC. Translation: CASRKTPAEQFF.

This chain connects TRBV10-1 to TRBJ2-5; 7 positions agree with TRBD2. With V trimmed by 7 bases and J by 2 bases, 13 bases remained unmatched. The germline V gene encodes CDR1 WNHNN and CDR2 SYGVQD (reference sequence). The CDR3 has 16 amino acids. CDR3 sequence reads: CASITPSGGEQETQYF. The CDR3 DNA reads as TGCGCCAGCATCACCCCTAGCGGTGGAGAGCAAGAGACCCAGTACTTC.